This T cell receptor (beta chain) comes out of a study of T cell repertoires in cytomegalovirus infection. Study-wide context: In public TCR beta signatures, there were indications of both CMV infection and matching HLA type. Overall study findings and caveats: Cumulative frequency (of public TCR beta family members) identified carriers of CMV plus the relevant HLA.

From germline, CDR1 is SGHVS and CDR2 FNYEAQ. This CDR3 contains 17 residues. TCRdb re-called the reads with MiXCR, one entry per CDR3 protein. Of around 750,000 distinct CDR3 sequences listed, about 31% are singletons. In the case of this clonotype: The antigen is unknown. A junction end diverges from the germline sequence, so it may reflect a read error.

The sample was cultured CD8+ T cells from PBMCs, taken from culture after CMV antigen stimulation. V is TRBV7-6 and J is TRBJ2-2, with 9 bases lining up with TRBD2. The receptor was derived from a human donor in good health (CMV status not recorded). Some clones in this sample may be carry-over from other donors' samples. The CDR3 DNA follows: TGTGCCAGCAGCCAATATAGCGGGGGCCTAAACACCGTGGAGCTGTTTTTT. Translation: CASSQYSGGLNTVELFF.